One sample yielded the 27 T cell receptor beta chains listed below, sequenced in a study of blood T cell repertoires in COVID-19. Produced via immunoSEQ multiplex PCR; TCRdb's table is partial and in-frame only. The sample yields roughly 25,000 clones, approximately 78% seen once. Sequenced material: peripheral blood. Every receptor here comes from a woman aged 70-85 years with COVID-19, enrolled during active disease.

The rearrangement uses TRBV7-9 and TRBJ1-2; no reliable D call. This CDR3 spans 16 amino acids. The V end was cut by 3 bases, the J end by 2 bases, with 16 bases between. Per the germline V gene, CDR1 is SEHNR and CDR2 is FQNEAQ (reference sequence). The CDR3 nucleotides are TGTGCCAGCAGCTTTTCCCTGGGGAGAGGAAACTATGGCTACACCTTC. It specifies CASSFSLGRGNYGYTF.

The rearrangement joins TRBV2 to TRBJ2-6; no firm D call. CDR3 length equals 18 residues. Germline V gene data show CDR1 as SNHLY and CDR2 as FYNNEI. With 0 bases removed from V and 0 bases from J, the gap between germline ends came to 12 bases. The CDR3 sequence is CASSEARLQNSGANVLTF. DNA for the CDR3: TGTGCCAGCAGTGAAGCGCGGCTGCAGAACTCTGGGGCCAACGTCCTGACTTTC.

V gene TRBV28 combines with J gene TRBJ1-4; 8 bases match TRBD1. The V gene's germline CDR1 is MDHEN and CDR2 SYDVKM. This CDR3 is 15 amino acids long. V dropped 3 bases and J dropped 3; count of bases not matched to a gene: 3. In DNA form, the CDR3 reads TGTGCCAGCAGTTTTGTGACAGGGGCTAATGAAAAACTGTTTTTT. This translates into CASSFVTGANEKLFF.

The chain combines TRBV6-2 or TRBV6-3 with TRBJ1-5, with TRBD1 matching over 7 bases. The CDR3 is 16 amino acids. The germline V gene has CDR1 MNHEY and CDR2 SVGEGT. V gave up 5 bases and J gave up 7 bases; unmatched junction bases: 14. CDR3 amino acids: CASSTSVGTVSQPQHF. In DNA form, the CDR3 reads TGTGCCAGCAGTACCTCCGTGGGGACAGTTTCCCAGCCCCAGCATTTT.

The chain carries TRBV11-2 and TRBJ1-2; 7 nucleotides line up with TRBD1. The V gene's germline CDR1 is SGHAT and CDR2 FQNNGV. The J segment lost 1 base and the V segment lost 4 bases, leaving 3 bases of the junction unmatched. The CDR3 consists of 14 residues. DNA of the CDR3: TGTGCCAGCAGCTCCCGGGACAGTAACTATGGCTACACCTTC. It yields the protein CASSSRDSNYGYTF.

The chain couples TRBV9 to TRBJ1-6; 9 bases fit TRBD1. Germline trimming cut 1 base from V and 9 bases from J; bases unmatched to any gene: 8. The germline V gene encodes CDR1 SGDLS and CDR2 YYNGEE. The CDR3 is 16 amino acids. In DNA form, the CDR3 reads TGTGCCAGCAGCGTAAATTCCGGGACAGGGTTTTCACCCCTCCACTTT. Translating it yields CASSVNSGTGFSPLHF.

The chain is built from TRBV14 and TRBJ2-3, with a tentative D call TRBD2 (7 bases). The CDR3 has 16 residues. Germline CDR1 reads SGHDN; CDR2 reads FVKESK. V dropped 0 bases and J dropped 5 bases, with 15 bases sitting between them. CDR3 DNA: TGTGCCAGCAGCCAAGAGTCGGCGGGGGCGAAAGATACGCAGTATTTT. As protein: CASSQESAGAKDTQYF.

CDR3 loop: CASSPQTGGRYGYTF. The CDR3 nucleotides are TGCGCCAGCAGCCCTCAGACAGGGGGCCGCTATGGCTACACCTTC. The rearrangement links TRBV4-3 to TRBJ1-2; 10 bases match TRBD1. V lost 4 bases and J lost 4; bases outside the gene matches: 6. This CDR3 has 15 residues. Germline lookup yields CDR1 LGHNA and CDR2 YSLEER.

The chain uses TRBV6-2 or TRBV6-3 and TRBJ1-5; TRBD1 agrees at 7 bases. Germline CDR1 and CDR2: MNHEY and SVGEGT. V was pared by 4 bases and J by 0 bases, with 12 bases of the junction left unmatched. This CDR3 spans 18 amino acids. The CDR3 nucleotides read TGTGCCAGCAGTTCCCCTTTCGACAGGGCCCTTAGCAATCAGCCCCAGCATTTT. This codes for CASSSPFDRALSNQPQHF.

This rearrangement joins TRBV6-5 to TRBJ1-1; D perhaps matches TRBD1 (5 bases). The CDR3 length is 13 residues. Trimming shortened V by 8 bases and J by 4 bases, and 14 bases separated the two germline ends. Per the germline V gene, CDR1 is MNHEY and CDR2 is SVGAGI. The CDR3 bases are TGTGCCAGCGAGCGGGGGTCGGGCACTGAAGCTTTCTTT. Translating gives CASERGSGTEAFF.

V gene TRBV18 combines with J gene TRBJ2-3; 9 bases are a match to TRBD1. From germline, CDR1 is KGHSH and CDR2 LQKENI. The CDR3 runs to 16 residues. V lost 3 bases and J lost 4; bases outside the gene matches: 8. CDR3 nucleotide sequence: TGTGCCAGCTCACCGCCGTTGGGACAGGGAGCAGATACGCAGTATTTT. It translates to CASSPPLGQGADTQYF.

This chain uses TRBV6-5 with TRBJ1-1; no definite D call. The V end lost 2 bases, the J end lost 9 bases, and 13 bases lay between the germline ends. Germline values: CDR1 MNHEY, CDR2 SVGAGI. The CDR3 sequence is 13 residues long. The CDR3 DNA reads TGTGCCAGCAGTTACCTAAAAGATACCCAAGCTTTCTTT. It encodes CASSYLKDTQAFF.

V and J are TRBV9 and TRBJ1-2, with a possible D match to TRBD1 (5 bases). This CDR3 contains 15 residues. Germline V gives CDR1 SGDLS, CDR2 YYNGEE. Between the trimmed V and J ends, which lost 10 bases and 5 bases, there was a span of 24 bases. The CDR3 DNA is TGTGCCTGCAAGTCGGGACTCGAGGCGGTATATGGCTACACCTTC. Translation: CACKSGLEAVYGYTF.

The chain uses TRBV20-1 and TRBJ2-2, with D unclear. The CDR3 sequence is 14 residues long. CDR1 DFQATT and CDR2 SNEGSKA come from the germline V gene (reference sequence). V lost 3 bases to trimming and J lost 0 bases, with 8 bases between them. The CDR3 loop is CSASRATNTGELFF. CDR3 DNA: TGCAGTGCTAGTCGAGCCACGAACACCGGGGAGCTGTTTTTT.

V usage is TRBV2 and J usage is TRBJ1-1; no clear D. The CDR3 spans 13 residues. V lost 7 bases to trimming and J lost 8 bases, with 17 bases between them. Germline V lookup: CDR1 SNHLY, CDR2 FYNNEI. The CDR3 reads CASTIEIESEAFF. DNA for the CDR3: TGTGCCAGCACAATAGAAATAGAGTCCGAAGCTTTCTTT.

The CDR3 DNA sequence: TGTGCCAGTACCCCTAGCGGGAGGGCCGGCACCTACAATGAGCAGTTCTTC. Translation: CASTPSGRAGTYNEQFF. The rearrangement links TRBV19 to TRBJ2-1; the match to TRBD2 covers 12 bases. The germline gives CDR1 LNHDA, CDR2 SQIVND (reference sequence). Unmatched junction bases numbered 9, after V lost 7 bases and J lost 2 bases. The CDR3 covers 17 residues.

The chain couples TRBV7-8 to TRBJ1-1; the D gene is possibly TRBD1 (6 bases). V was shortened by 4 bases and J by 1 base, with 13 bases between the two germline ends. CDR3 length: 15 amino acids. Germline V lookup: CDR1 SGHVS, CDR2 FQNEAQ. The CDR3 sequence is CASSSGPGQNTEAFF. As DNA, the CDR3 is TGTGCCAGCAGCTCCGGCCCGGGACAGAACACTGAAGCTTTCTTT.

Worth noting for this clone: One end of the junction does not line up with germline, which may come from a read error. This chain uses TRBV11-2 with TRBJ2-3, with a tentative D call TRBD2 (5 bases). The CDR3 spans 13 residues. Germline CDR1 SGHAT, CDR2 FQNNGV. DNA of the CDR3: TGTGCCAGCAGCTTAGATCAGAGGGATATGCAGTATTTT. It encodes CASSLDQRDMQYF.

CDR3 loop: CASAGAPGQGTDSNQPQHF. CDR3 DNA: TGTGCCAGCGCGGGGGCCCCGGGACAGGGAACCGATAGCAATCAGCCCCAGCATTTT. V is TRBV3-1 (or the pseudogene TRBV3-2) and J is TRBJ1-5; 9 bases align to TRBD1. The CDR3 sequence is 19 residues long. Germline CDR1 LGHDT, CDR2 YNNKEL (reference sequence). J gave up 0 bases and V 8 bases, and 17 bases lay outside the gene matches.

For the CDR3, the DNA is TGTGCCAGCAGTATTAACGAGCGGTTTAACACTGAAGCTTTCTTT. Translated: CASSINERFNTEAFF. The chain combines TRBV6-2 or TRBV6-3 with TRBJ1-1; D gene unclear. V dropped 5 bases and J dropped 2 bases, with 15 bases sitting between them. The CDR3 spans 15 residues. Germline assignment: CDR1 MNHEY and CDR2 SVGEGT.

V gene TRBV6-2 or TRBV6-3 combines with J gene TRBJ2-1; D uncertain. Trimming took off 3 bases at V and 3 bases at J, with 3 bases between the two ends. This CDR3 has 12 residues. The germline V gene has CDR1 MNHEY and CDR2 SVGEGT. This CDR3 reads CASSYYYNEQFF. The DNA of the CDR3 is TGTGCCAGCAGTTATTACTACAATGAGCAGTTCTTC.

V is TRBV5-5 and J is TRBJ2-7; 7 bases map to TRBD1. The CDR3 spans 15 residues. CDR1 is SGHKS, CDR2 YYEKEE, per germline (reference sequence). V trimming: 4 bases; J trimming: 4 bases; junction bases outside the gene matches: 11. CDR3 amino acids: CASSEAGTVVYEQYF. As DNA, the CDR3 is TGTGCCAGCAGCGAAGCCGGGACAGTAGTTTACGAGCAGTACTTC.

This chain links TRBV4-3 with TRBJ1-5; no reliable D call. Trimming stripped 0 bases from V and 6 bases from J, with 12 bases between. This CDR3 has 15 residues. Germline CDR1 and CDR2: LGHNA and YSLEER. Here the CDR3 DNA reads TGCGCCAGCAGCCAAGATCTGGCAGGCAGTCAGCCCCAGCATTTT. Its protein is CASSQDLAGSQPQHF.

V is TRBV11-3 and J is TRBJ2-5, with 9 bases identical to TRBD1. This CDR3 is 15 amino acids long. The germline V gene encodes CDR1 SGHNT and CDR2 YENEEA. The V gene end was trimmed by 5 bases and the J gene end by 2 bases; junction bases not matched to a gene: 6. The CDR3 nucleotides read TGTGCCAGCAGCCAAACAGGGGGCTGGCAAGAGACCCAGTACTTC. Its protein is CASSQTGGWQETQYF.

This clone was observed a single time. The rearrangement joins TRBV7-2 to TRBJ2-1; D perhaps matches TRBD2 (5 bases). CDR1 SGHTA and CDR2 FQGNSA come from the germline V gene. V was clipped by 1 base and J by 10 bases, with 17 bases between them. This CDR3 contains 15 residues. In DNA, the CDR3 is TGTGCCAGCAGCTTAGTGGTTTTCGGGGAAGGCGAGCAGTTCTTC. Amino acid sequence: CASSLVVFGEGEQFF.

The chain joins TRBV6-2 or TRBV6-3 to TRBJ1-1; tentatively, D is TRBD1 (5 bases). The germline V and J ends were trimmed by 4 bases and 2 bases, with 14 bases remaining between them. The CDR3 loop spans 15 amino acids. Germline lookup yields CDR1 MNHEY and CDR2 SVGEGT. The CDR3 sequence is CASSSGAGLNTEAFF. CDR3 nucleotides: TGTGCCAGCAGTTCCGGGGCCGGACTAAACACTGAAGCTTTCTTT.

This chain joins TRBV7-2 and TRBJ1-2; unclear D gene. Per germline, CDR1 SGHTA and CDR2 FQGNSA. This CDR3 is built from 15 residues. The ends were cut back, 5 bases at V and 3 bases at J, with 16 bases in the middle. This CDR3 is CASSPATGADYGYTF. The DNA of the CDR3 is TGTGCCAGCAGCCCCGCTACGGGAGCTGACTATGGCTACACCTTC.